This T cell receptor (beta chain) was captured in a study of T-cell memory formation after mild COVID-19. General observations from the study: SARS-CoV-2 specificity of second-wave clones peaking day 37 was unconfirmed.

5'RACE, which relied on constant-segment primers, yielded TCR alpha and TCR beta cDNA libraries carrying sample barcodes and UMIs. MiXCR was run by TCRdb on the 5' RACE reads, yielding one entry per CDR3 protein. The sample yields 150,000 to 200,000 distinct CDR3 sequences, about 18% seen once. CDR1 is SGHKS, CDR2 YYEKEE, per germline (reference sequence). Trimming shortened V by 0 bases and J by 5 bases, and 17 bases separated the two germline ends. The CDR3 sequence is 16 residues long. Details on this clonotype: The antigen is unknown.

The source is a young man who had mild COVID-19 (a few samples of this study predate the infection). Cell type and time point are not known. The sample comprised PBMCs or a T cell subset sorted from them (not recorded which). This chain connects TRBV5-5 to TRBJ1-2; perhaps TRBD1 as D (6 bases). In nucleotides, the CDR3 is TGTGCCAGCAGCTTGGGGCCAGGGGTCGAGGTATATGGCTACACCTTC. This gives the protein CASSLGPGVEVYGYTF.